Below are 22 T cell receptor beta chains sequenced from a single sample in a study of blood T cells in healthy people across ages. A sample-barcoded 5' primer and a J-beta primer mix were used in a second PCR of about 6 to 11 cycles. In TCRdb, the 5' RACE reads were re-called with MiXCR into one record per CDR3 protein. The data hold fewer than 950,000 distinct CDR3 sequences, with less than 70% observed a single time. The sample was blood. These receptors originate from an older man in good health.

The chain combines TRBV20-1 with TRBJ2-7; TRBD2 aligns across 7 bases. Per the germline V gene, CDR1 is DFQATT and CDR2 is SNEGSKA (reference sequence). This CDR3 has 14 residues. Written as DNA, the CDR3 is TGCAGCTTATATGTTAGCGGGCCTCCCTACGAGCAGTACTTC. Protein product: CSLYVSGPPYEQYF.

This clonotype was seen a handful of times. The chain combines TRBV12-3 or TRBV12-4 with TRBJ2-3; TRBD1 matches at 8 bases. The CDR3 loop spans 14 amino acids. With 5 bases clipped from V and 7 bases from J, the junction kept 8 bases outside the gene matches. CDR3 DNA: TGTGCCAGCAGTCCAGGACAGGGCTCAAATACGCAGTATTTT. Amino acids: CASSPGQGSNTQYF.

This clonotype turned up a few times. This chain uses TRBV5-1 with TRBJ2-1; TRBD2 aligns across 8 bases. V was pared by 6 bases and J by 7 bases, with 6 bases of the junction left unmatched. Germline CDR1 is SGHRS and CDR2 is YFSETQ. This CDR3 has 13 residues. CDR3 amino acids: CASNLIAGNEQFF. The CDR3 DNA reads as TGCGCCAGCAATCTTATAGCGGGAAATGAGCAGTTCTTC. Based on the CDR3 plus reference TRBV5-1 and TRBJ2-1, the full variable domain is KAGVTQTPRYLIKTRGQQVTLSCSPISGHRSVSWYQQTPGQGLQFLFEYFSETQRNKGNFPGRFSGRQFSNSRSEMNVSTLELGDSALYLCASNLIAGNEQFFGPGTRLTVL.

Notes on this clonotype: At one end the junction does not follow the germline gene, possibly because of a read error. The chain links TRBV15 to TRBJ2-7; tentatively, D is TRBD1 (5 bases). The germline gives CDR1 LNHNV, CDR2 YYDKDF (reference sequence). The CDR3 is 15 residues long. CDR3 region: CATSRDRGLVYERYF. In DNA form, the CDR3 reads TGTGCCACCAGCAGAGATAGGGGCCTCGTCTACGAGCGGTACTTC.

On this clonotype itself: This sequence may be a read error, since a much larger clone differs from it by one base. This chain connects TRBV20-1 to TRBJ2-7, with 11 bases fitting TRBD1. Germline V gene sequence: CDR1 DFQATT, CDR2 SNEGSKA (reference sequence). Trimming took 5 bases from V and 7 from J; bases not matched to a gene: 10. CDR3 size: 14 residues. CDR3 sequence (DNA): TGCAGTGCTGTCGGACAGGGGGCAGTGGGTGAGCAGTACTTC. Its protein product is CSAVGQGAVGEQYF.

Notes on this clonotype: One end of the junction fails to match germline, which may point to a read error. The DNA for the CDR3 is TGTGTCAGCAGTGAGGGGGCCATGGCCAGATACGCGTATTTT. Translated: CVSSEGAMARYAYF. The chain employs TRBV2 and TRBJ2-3; 7 bases align to TRBD1. The CDR3 length is 14 residues. The germline V gene has CDR1 SNHLY and CDR2 FYNNEI.

This clonotype was counted only a few times. V and J are TRBV5-1 and TRBJ2-1; a weak D match, TRBD2 (6 bases). The germline CDR1 and CDR2 sequences are SGHRS and YFSETQ. V shed 4 bases and J shed 9 bases, with 11 bases lying between them. This CDR3 has 12 residues. CDR3 bases: TGCGCCAGCAGCCGGACTAACGGTGAGCAGTTCTTC. Amino acid sequence: CASSRTNGEQFF.

As to this clonotype: This may come from a read error, since a much larger clone is one base off. The gene calls are TRBV12-3 or TRBV12-4 and TRBJ2-5, with D possibly called TRBD1 or TRBD2 (5 bases each). The length of the CDR3 is 13 residues. Trimming took off 6 bases at V and 11 bases at J, with 19 bases between the two ends. The CDR3 protein is CASRGTLSSEQYF. In DNA form, the CDR3 reads TGTGCCAGCAGAGGGACCCTTTCGTCGGAGCAGTACTTC.

The chain is built from TRBV6-6 and TRBJ2-1, with TRBD2 identical over 12 bases. V lost 7 bases, J lost 0 bases, and 4 bases stayed unmatched. CDR1 MNHNY and CDR2 SVGAGI come from the germline V gene (reference sequence). The CDR3 extends over 16 amino acids. DNA for the CDR3: TGTGCCAGCACCGGACTAGCGGGGAGCTCCTACAATGAGCAGTTCTTC. Translating gives CASTGLAGSSYNEQFF.

The chain is built from TRBV10-3 and TRBJ1-2, with 7 bases fitting TRBD1. The CDR3 runs to 14 residues. Germline CDR1 reads ENHRY; CDR2 reads SYGVKD. Trimming at V came to 6 bases and at J to 8 bases, leaving 12 bases not matched to a gene. DNA for the CDR3: TGTGCCATCAGCCCCAGAGACAGGGTTGAAGGCTACACCTTC. This gives the protein CAISPRDRVEGYTF.

This clonotype has a handful of counts. V is TRBV29-1 and J is TRBJ1-2, with a tentative D call TRBD1 (5 bases). The germline V gene has CDR1 SQVTM and CDR2 ANQGSEA. The V end lost 8 bases, the J end lost 6 bases, and 13 bases lay between the germline ends. The CDR3 sequence is 11 residues long. CDR3 bases: TGCAGCTACGAGAGGGGCCATGGCTACACCTTC. Protein product: CSYERGHGYTF.

Only one count was recorded for this clonotype. This sequence joins TRBV7-9 and TRBJ2-1; 8 bases are shared with TRBD1. This CDR3 is 13 amino acids long. Germline CDR1 reads SEHNR; CDR2 reads FQNEAQ (reference sequence). Losses at the gene ends were 2 bases for V and 14 bases for J; bases not matched to a gene: 8. CDR3: CASSLSGTGGEFF. DNA for the CDR3: TGTGCCAGCAGCTTATCCGGGACAGGCGGGGAGTTCTTC. Together with reference TRBV7-9 and TRBJ2-1, the CDR3 gives the full variable domain: DTGVSQNPRHKITKRGQNVTFRCDPISEHNRLYWYRQTLGQGPEFLTYFQNEAQLEKSRLLSDRFSAERPKGSFSTLEIQRTEQGDSAMYLCASSLSGTGGEFFGPGTRLTVL.

The V call is TRBV10-3, the J call TRBJ2-1, with 10 bases lining up with TRBD1. The germline V gene has CDR1 ENHRY and CDR2 SYGVKD. Unmatched junction bases numbered 13, after V lost 11 bases and J lost 9 bases. This CDR3 has 14 residues. CDR3 DNA sequence: TGTGCCTCCGGGACAGGGGCGCTTCGGGTTGAGCAGTTCTTC. Translation: CASGTGALRVEQFF.

This clonotype was seen at least ten times. The chain carries TRBV7-9 and TRBJ2-3, with D uncertain. Between the trimmed V and J ends, which lost 3 bases and 6 bases, there was a span of 7 bases. CDR3 size: 12 residues. CDR1 is SEHNR, CDR2 FQNEAQ, per germline (reference sequence). CDR3 loop: CASSFLPDTQYF. The CDR3 bases are TGTGCCAGCAGCTTCCTCCCCGATACGCAGTATTTT.

The chain carries TRBV12-3 or TRBV12-4 and TRBJ1-1; D is unresolved. This CDR3 has 11 amino acids. The V end was cut by 7 bases, the J end by 5 bases, with 8 bases between. As DNA, the CDR3 is TGTGCCAGCACCCCTCAAACTGAAGCTTTCTTT. It translates to CASTPQTEAFF.

The chain carries TRBV3-1 and TRBJ2-1; D uncertain. Germline V gene sequence: CDR1 LGHDT, CDR2 YNNKEL (reference sequence). Trimming took 4 bases from V and 6 from J, leaving 16 bases between them. The CDR3 is 15 amino acids. The CDR3 DNA reads as TGTGCCAGCAGCCTAGACGAATCGTGGGGCAATGAGCAGTTCTTC. This gives the protein CASSLDESWGNEQFF.

On this clonotype: Relative to the germline gene, one junction end is altered; a read error may explain this. The chain carries TRBV2 and TRBJ2-7; D is unclear. CDR3 length equals 12 residues. Germline CDR1 SNHLY, CDR2 FYNNEI. The CDR3 DNA reads TGTGCCAGCAGGTACATCTCCAACGAGCAGTACTTC. Encoded protein: CASRYISNEQYF. Drawing the rest from reference TRBV2 and TRBJ2-7, the complete variable domain is EPEVTQTPSHQVTQMGQEVILRCVPISNHLYFYWYRQILGQKVEFLVSFYNNEISEKSEIFDDQFSVERPDGSNFTLKIRSTKLEDSAMYFCASRYISNEQYFGPGTRLTVT.

This clonotype was picked up a small number of times. The J gene is TRBJ1-1, the V gene TRBV12-3 or TRBV12-4, with D uncertain. This CDR3 has 13 residues. V shed 7 bases and J shed 1 base, with 10 bases lying between them. The CDR3 DNA follows: TGTGCCAGCAAGGCTTTAACGAACACTGAAGCTTTCTTT. It specifies CASKALTNTEAFF.

This clonotype was counted between two and nine times. The rearrangement uses TRBV7-2 and TRBJ2-4, with TRBD2 matching 9 bases. The CDR3 sequence is 17 residues long. The V gene's germline CDR1 is SGHTA and CDR2 FQGNSA. Trimming at V came to 5 bases and at J to 1 base, leaving 9 bases not matched to a gene. CDR3 protein: CASSLRRSGSAKNIQYF. The CDR3 DNA sequence: TGTGCCAGCAGCCTCCGTCGTAGCGGGAGTGCCAAAAACATTCAGTACTTC.

V gene TRBV12-3 or TRBV12-4 combines with J gene TRBJ2-1; D unresolved. The DNA end is more similar to TRBJ2-7, so the J call may be wrong. This CDR3 spans 13 amino acids. CDR3: CASSVGSYNEQYF. For the CDR3, the DNA is TGTGCCAGCTCGGTCGGCTCCTACAATGAGCAGTACTTC.

V and J are TRBV21-1 and TRBJ2-7. TRBV21-1 is flagged as a pseudogene. This CDR3 has 14 residues. CDR3 protein: CASSKGGRMGEQYF. Here the CDR3 DNA reads TGTGCCAGCAGCAAAGGAGGCAGGATGGGGGAGCAGTACTTC.

This clonotype has a handful of counts. CDR3 protein: CSVLRGVGAQEQYF. The DNA for the CDR3 is TGCAGCGTTCTTCGGGGTGTGGGGGCACAAGAGCAGTACTTC. J is TRBJ2-7 and V is TRBV29-1; maybe TRBD1 (6 bases). The CDR3 extends over 14 amino acids. The germline V gene encodes CDR1 SQVTM and CDR2 ANQGSEA. Trimming removed 5 bases from V and 7 bases from J, with 21 bases in between.